What follows is one TCR beta chain and its context. Noted time point: cycle 4 day 1 (C4D1), after 6 weeks of nivolumab. Each patient relapsed following autologous stem cell transplantation, and prior brentuximab vedotin exposure differed. This specimen comes from a study of PD-1 blockade in classical Hodgkin lymphoma. Sequenced by immunoSEQ multiplex PCR; TCRdb stores in-frame clones only, minus some. The repertoire holds tens of thousands of clones, more than 65% seen once, with roughly 23% in the top ten. The clonotype was recovered from a human donor with classical Hodgkin lymphoma. Source: peripheral blood mononuclear cells (PBMCs), taken before the fourth cycle of nivolumab.

The CDR3 here is CASDPGNSGANVLTF. The CDR3 DNA reads TGCGCCAGCGATCCGGGAAACTCTGGGGCCAACGTCCTGACTTTC. This chain uses TRBV5-1 with TRBJ2-6, with D perhaps matching TRBD2 (5 bases). Germline-derived CDR1 and CDR2 are SGHRS and YFSETQ. V was trimmed by 7 bases and J by 0 bases, leaving 11 bases between them. This CDR3 comprises 15 residues. Looking up the rest from reference TRBV5-1 and TRBJ2-6 gives the full variable domain: KAGVTQTPRYLIKTRGQQVTLSCSPISGHRSVSWYQQTPGQGLQFLFEYFSETQRNKGNFPGRFSGRQFSNSRSEMNVSTLELGDSALYLCASDPGNSGANVLTFGAGSRLTVL.